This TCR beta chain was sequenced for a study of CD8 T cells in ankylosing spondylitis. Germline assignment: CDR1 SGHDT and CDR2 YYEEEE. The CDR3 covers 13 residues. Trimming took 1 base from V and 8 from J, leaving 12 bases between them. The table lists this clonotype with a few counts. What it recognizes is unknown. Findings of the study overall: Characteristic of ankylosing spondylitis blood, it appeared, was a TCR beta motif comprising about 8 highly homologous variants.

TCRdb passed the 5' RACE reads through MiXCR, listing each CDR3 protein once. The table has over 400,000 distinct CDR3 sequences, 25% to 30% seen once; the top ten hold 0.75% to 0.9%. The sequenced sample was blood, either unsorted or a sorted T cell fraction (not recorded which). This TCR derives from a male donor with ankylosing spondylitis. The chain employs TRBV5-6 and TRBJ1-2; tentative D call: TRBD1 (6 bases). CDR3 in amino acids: CASSLRGAWGYTF. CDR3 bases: TGTGCCAGCAGCTTGAGGGGGGCGTGGGGCTACACCTTC. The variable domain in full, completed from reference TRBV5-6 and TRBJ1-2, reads DAGVTQSPTHLIKTRGQQVTLRCSPKSGHDTVSWYQQALGQGPQFIFQYYEEEERQRGNFPDRFSGHQFPNYSSELNVNALLLGDSALYLCASSLRGAWGYTFGSGTRLTVV.